Shown below are 3 T cell receptor beta chains from a single sample sequenced in a study of blood T cell repertoires in COVID-19. The protocol was immunoSEQ multiplex PCR, while the TCRdb copy is restricted to in-frame clones and leaves out a portion. In the table there are about 190,000 clones, about 88% of which are singletons. The sequenced material came from peripheral blood. The receptors were gathered from a man in his thirties or forties with active or convalescent COVID-19.

The J gene is TRBJ2-5, the V gene TRBV3-1 (or the pseudogene TRBV3-2); TRBD2 agrees at 7 bases. The junction had 8 bases not matched to a gene; V was cut back by 5 bases and J by 5 bases. CDR1 and CDR2 (germline): LGHDT, YNNKEL (reference sequence). The CDR3 covers 14 residues. The CDR3 protein is CASSLTLAQETQYF. DNA of the CDR3: TGTGCCAGCAGCTTGACACTAGCGCAGGAGACCCAGTACTTC.

The chain's CDR3 is CASSPETGSYEQYF. The CDR3 DNA reads as TGTGCCAGCAGCCCGGAGACAGGCTCCTACGAGCAGTACTTC. The chain joins TRBV5-4 to TRBJ2-7, with TRBD1 as a possible D gene (6 bases). Germline V CDR1 and CDR2: SGHNT, YYREEE (reference sequence). The CDR3 is 14 amino acids. Trimming left V 4 bases short and J 0 bases short, with 11 bases between.

The chain couples TRBV6-5 to TRBJ1-2, with D possibly being TRBD1 (6 bases). V lost 0 bases, J lost 4 bases, and 15 bases lay in between. This CDR3 has 16 residues. The germline V gene encodes CDR1 MNHEY and CDR2 SVGAGI. The CDR3 loop reads CASSYSTGGTIYGYTF. In DNA form, the CDR3 reads TGTGCCAGCAGTTACTCGACGGGGGGCACGATCTATGGCTACACCTTC.